The source of this T cell receptor beta chain is a study of CD8+ T cells in alopecia areata. Germline V gene data show CDR1 as MGHRA and CDR2 as YSYEKL. The CDR3 has 15 amino acids. V was pared by 4 bases and J by 6 bases, with 6 bases of the junction left unmatched. The count of this clone is one. Sorting from PBMCs produced CD4+ and CD8+ T cells. Reverse transcribed after extraction, RNA yielded cDNA as the sequencing template. Some clones are missing from TCRdb's copy, which holds only in-frame ones; the method was immunoSEQ multiplex PCR. The data contain about 200,000 clones, approximately 60% of them seen just once; the ten biggest clones take up approximately 4.9%.

The rearrangement links TRBV4-1 to TRBJ1-2, with TRBD1 matching 12 bases. The sequenced sample was CD8+ T cells sorted from blood. The TCR comes from a human donor in good health. DNA of the CDR3: TGCGCCAGCAGCCTGAACCGGGACAGGGGGCATGGCTACACCTTC. Its translation: CASSLNRDRGHGYTF.